The sequence of this TCR beta chain was determined in a study of CD8 T cells in Susac syndrome. The diagnostic criteria were recently defined, and patients with Susac syndrome met them for definite or probable disease. It was negative isolation that provided the CD8+ and CD4+ T cells, whereas TEMRA cells were enriched by FACS. V was cut by 3 bases and J by 10 bases, with 18 bases left in between. CDR1 and CDR2 from the germline V gene are SEHNR and FQNEAQ (reference sequence). This CDR3 spans 14 amino acids. Random-hexamer reverse transcription was applied to roughly 0.5 to 1 ug RNA. TCRdb re-analysed the immunoSEQ multiplex PCR reads in MiXCR, keeping a single row per CDR3 protein. The repertoire holds about 83,000 distinct CDR3 sequences, with approximately 96% as singletons.

The chain uses TRBV7-9 and TRBJ1-1; D gene uncertain. This receptor was obtained from a human donor with Susac syndrome. Sequencing used CD8+ T cells from PBMCs. For the CDR3, the DNA is TGTGCCAGCAGCTTTGTTCCCCATGAGCACGGAGCTTTCTTT. This sequence encodes CASSFVPHEHGAFF.